These 20 T cell receptor beta chains came from one sample sequenced in a study of T cells in Graves' hyperthyroidism and ophthalmopathy. The investigators amplified TCR beta CDR3 regions from RNA transcripts. Initially, a first-round RT-PCR of the TCR CDR3 employed the HTBI primer set. TCRdb recomputed calls from the multiplex PCR reads with MiXCR, one row per CDR3 protein. This sample has about 330,000 distinct CDR3 sequences; roughly an eighth occur once, and the top ten carry about 37%. Sequencing was done on a sample of blood. The receptors were gathered from a woman in her 40s with Graves' ophthalmopathy.

This clonotype was recorded a few times. This sequence joins TRBV29-1 and TRBJ1-2; a possible D gene is TRBD1 (6 bases). Trimming removed 6 bases at V and 2 bases at J, with 19 bases between. Germline CDR1 is SQVTM and CDR2 is ANQGSEA. The CDR3 is 15 amino acids. The CDR3 nucleotides are TGCAGCGTCACCCTTTTCGGGGGGGCCAACTATGGCTACACCTTC. Translated, it gives CSVTLFGGANYGYTF.

This clonotype was observed a few times. This may come from a read error, since a much larger clone is one base off. J is TRBJ1-1 and V is TRBV12-3 or TRBV12-4, with no clear D. The CDR3 has 13 amino acids. V lost 6 bases to trimming and J lost 9 bases, with 17 bases between them. The CDR3, as DNA: TGTGCCAGCAGCCAGGACCCGAGGACTAAAGCTTTCTTT. Its protein product is CASSQDPRTKAFF.

This clonotype has at least ten counts. J is TRBJ1-1 and V is TRBV28, with D possibly matching TRBD1 (5 bases). V shed 1 base and J shed 3 bases, with 9 bases lying between them. The CDR3 loop spans 14 amino acids. CDR1 MDHEN and CDR2 SYDVKM come from the germline V gene. The CDR3 region is CASSLFLGDTEAFF. The CDR3 nucleotides read TGTGCCAGCAGTTTATTCCTAGGGGACACTGAAGCTTTCTTT.

This clonotype was seen repeatedly, ten times or more. The J gene is TRBJ2-7, the V gene TRBV7-2, with 9 bases lining up with TRBD1. Germline CDR1 reads SGHTA; CDR2 reads FQGNSA. V was clipped by 2 bases and J by 3 bases; unmatched bases: 5. The CDR3 loop spans 15 amino acids. DNA of the CDR3: TGTGCCAGCAGCTTACAGGGACAGGGTTACTACGAGCAGTACTTC. Its translation is CASSLQGQGYYEQYF.

This clonotype was detected ten times or more. V gene TRBV28 combines with J gene TRBJ1-4; 7 bases fit TRBD1. This CDR3 has 16 amino acids. The ends lost 5 bases at V and 2 bases at J; junction bases unmatched: 8. Germline V gene data show CDR1 as MDHEN and CDR2 as SYDVKM. Here the CDR3 DNA reads TGTGCCAGCAGTAGAACAACGGGACAGACTAATGAAAAACTGTTTTTT. It yields the protein CASSRTTGQTNEKLFF.

This clonotype was seen many times. This chain joins TRBV10-3 and TRBJ2-5; 8 bases are shared with TRBD1. CDR1 and CDR2 (germline): ENHRY, SYGVKD. The CDR3 sequence is 16 residues long. The V and J ends lost 10 bases and 1 base, in that order; junction bases with no gene match: 14. CDR3 in DNA: TGTGCCACCCAACTCGGGACAGGCCTCCCCCAAGAGACCCAGTACTTC. Protein product: CATQLGTGLPQETQYF.

The rearrangement links TRBV6-1 to TRBJ2-2; 10 bases line up with TRBD2. The CDR3 is 18 amino acids. Per germline, CDR1 MNHNS and CDR2 SASEGT. V shed 6 bases and J 0 bases; nucleotides not matched to a gene: 10. The CDR3 loop reads CASSEQPAGGANTGELFF. CDR3 DNA: TGTGCCAGCAGCGAACAACCAGCGGGAGGGGCGAACACCGGGGAGCTGTTTTTT.

The sample holds many counts of this clonotype. The genes are TRBV20-1 and TRBJ2-7; 8 bases fit TRBD1. From germline, CDR1 is DFQATT and CDR2 SNEGSKA (reference sequence). The CDR3 spans 12 residues. After removal of 8 bases from V and 6 bases from J, the junction contained 9 bases not matched to a gene. CDR3 sequence (DNA): TGCAGTCTAGGACAGGGCAGGTCCGAGCAGTACTTC. Its protein is CSLGQGRSEQYF.

This clonotype was observed many times. V gene TRBV20-1 combines with J gene TRBJ2-5; D possibly matches TRBD1 or TRBD2 (6 bases each). There are 14 residues in the CDR3. The germline V gene encodes CDR1 DFQATT and CDR2 SNEGSKA (reference sequence). With 6 bases removed from V and 2 bases from J, the gap between germline ends came to 16 bases. As DNA, the CDR3 is TGCAGTGCGGATGGGAGGACAGCGCAAGAGACCCAGTACTTC. Translation: CSADGRTAQETQYF.

This clonotype came up many times. The chain employs TRBV5-5 and TRBJ1-1; TRBD1 matches at 8 bases. Germline loops: CDR1 SGHKS, CDR2 YYEKEE (reference sequence). J lost 0 bases, V lost 1 base, and 11 bases had no gene match. CDR3 length equals 18 residues. The CDR3 DNA is TGTGCCAGCAGCTTGTTAGATGGAACAGGGGGACTGAACACTGAAGCTTTCTTT. It specifies CASSLLDGTGGLNTEAFF.

This clonotype was found a few times. This sequence joins TRBV6-6 and TRBJ1-5; the D gene is possibly TRBD1 (5 bases). This CDR3 comprises 14 residues. Germline loops: CDR1 MNHNY, CDR2 SVGAGI (reference sequence). Trimming removed 0 bases from V and 9 bases from J, with 12 bases in between. Written as DNA, the CDR3 is TGTGCCAGCAGTTACTCAGAGGGGCTCATGCCCCAGCATTTT. Translation: CASSYSEGLMPQHF.

This clonotype occurred many times. The chain employs TRBV3-1 and TRBJ2-7, with D possibly called TRBD1 or TRBD2 (5 bases each). Germline CDR1 and CDR2: LGHDT and YNNKEL (reference sequence). CDR3 length: 12 amino acids. Between the trimmed V and J ends, which lost 2 bases and 5 bases, there was a span of 7 bases. The CDR3 region has the DNA TGTGCCAGCAGCCAATTGGGGGACGAGCAGTACTTC. Residues: CASSQLGDEQYF.

There are many counts of this clonotype. The chain is built from TRBV7-2 and TRBJ2-7, with D possibly being TRBD2 (5 bases). CDR1 is SGHTA and CDR2 is FQGNSA in the germline V gene. This CDR3 contains 16 residues. The germline V and J ends were trimmed by 1 base and 1 base, with 14 bases remaining between them. CDR3 sequence reads: CASSLVAGSASYEQYF. For the CDR3, the DNA is TGTGCCAGCAGCTTAGTCGCTGGGAGCGCGTCCTACGAGCAGTACTTC.

This clonotype has a handful of counts. This chain links TRBV6-5 with TRBJ2-3; 9 positions agree with TRBD2. This CDR3 region has 19 residues. The ends lost 0 bases at V and 1 base at J; junction bases unmatched: 11. Germline CDR1 MNHEY, CDR2 SVGAGI. The CDR3 region is CASSYSRPSERGGTDTQYF. Written as DNA, the CDR3 is TGTGCCAGCAGTTACTCCCGGCCTTCGGAGCGGGGGGGCACAGATACGCAGTATTTT.

This clonotype has ten or more counts. CDR3 region: CSARLYNEQFF. CDR3 sequence (DNA): TGCAGTGCTAGACTTTACAATGAGCAGTTCTTC. This chain joins TRBV20-1 and TRBJ2-1; D is undetermined. Trimming cost V 2 bases and J 4 bases, with 3 bases left between them. The CDR3 runs to 11 residues. Germline V gene data show CDR1 as DFQATT and CDR2 as SNEGSKA (reference sequence).

This clonotype has a handful of counts. The rearrangement uses TRBV10-3 and TRBJ1-2; no clear D gene. The V and J ends lost 0 bases and 5 bases respectively, with 10 bases between them. The CDR3 runs 14 residues. Germline CDR1 and CDR2: ENHRY and SYGVKD. The CDR3 coding sequence is TGTGCCATCAGTGAGTCTGCAGCGGAATATGGCTACACCTTC. It translates to CAISESAAEYGYTF.

This clonotype was seen many times. V gene TRBV27 combines with J gene TRBJ2-5; D gene unclear. CDR3 size: 14 residues. The V end lost 5 bases, the J end lost 1 base, and 11 bases lay between the germline ends. Germline V lookup: CDR1 MNHEY, CDR2 SMNVEV (reference sequence). DNA of the CDR3: TGTGCCAGCAGTCCCCGTAGGTCCCAAGAGACCCAGTACTTC. Its protein is CASSPRRSQETQYF.

This chain joins TRBV11-2 and TRBJ1-4; D uncertain. The CDR3 runs to 13 residues. Trimming pared 8 bases from V and 2 bases from J, leaving 9 bases between. Germline V gives CDR1 SGHAT, CDR2 FQNNGV. The CDR3 nucleotides are TGTGCCAGCTGGGGAGGCACTAATGAAAAACTGTTTTTT. The encoded protein is CASWGGTNEKLFF.

Many counts were recorded for this clonotype. The chain has TRBV6-1 and TRBJ2-7; D call uncertain. CDR3 length: 15 amino acids. Germline lookup yields CDR1 MNHNS and CDR2 SASEGT. Trimming stripped 5 bases from V and 0 bases from J, with 14 bases between. Here the CDR3 reads CASSSHPKNSYEQYF. CDR3 DNA: TGTGCCAGCAGTTCTCACCCGAAGAACTCCTACGAGCAGTACTTC.

The chain links TRBV29-1 to TRBJ1-2; D gene uncertain. The CDR3 covers 11 residues. Trimming left V 5 bases short and J 6 bases short, with 10 bases between. Germline lookup yields CDR1 SQVTM and CDR2 ANQGSEA. The DNA for the CDR3 is TGCAGCGTTTCTGACGGGGATGGCTACACCTTC. Its protein is CSVSDGDGYTF.